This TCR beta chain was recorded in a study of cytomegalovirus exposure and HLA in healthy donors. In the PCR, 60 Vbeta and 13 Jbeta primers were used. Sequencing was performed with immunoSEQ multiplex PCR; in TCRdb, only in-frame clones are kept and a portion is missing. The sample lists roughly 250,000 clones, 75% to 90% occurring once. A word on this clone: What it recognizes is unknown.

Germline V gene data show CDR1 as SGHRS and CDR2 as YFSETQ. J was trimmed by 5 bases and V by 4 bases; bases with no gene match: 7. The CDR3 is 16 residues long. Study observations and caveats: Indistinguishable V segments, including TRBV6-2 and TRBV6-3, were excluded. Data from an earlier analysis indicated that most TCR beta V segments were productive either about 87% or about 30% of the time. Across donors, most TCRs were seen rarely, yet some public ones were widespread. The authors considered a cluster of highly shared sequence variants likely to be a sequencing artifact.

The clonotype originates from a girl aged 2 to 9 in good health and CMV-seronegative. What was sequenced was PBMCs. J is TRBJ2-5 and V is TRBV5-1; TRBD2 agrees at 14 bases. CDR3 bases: TGCGCCAGCAGCGGAGGACTAGCGGGGGGATGGGAGACCCAGTACTTC. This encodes CASSGGLAGGWETQYF.